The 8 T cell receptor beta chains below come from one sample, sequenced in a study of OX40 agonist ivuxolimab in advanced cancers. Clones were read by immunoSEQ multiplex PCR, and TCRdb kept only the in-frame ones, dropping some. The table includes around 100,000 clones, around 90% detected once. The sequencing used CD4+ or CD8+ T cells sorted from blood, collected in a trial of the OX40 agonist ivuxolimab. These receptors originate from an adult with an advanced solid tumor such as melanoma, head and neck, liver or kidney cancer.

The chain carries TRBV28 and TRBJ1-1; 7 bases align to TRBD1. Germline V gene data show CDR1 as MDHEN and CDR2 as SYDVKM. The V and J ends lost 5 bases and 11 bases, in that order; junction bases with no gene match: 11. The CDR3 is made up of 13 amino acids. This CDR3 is CASSGDLKTGAFF. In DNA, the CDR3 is TGTGCCAGCAGTGGTGATTTGAAGACAGGGGCTTTCTTT.

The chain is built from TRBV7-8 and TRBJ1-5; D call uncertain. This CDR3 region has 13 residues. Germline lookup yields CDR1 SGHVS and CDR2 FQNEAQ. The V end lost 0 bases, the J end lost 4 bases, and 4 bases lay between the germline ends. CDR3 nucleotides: TGTGCCAGCAGCTTAGCAGAAAATCAGCCCCAGCATTTT. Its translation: CASSLAENQPQHF.

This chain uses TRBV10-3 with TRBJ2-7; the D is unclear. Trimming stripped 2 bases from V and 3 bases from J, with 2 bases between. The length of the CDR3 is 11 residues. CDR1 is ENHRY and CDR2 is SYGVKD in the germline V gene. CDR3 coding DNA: TGTGCCATCAGTGAGGACTACGAGCAGTACTTC. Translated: CAISEDYEQYF.

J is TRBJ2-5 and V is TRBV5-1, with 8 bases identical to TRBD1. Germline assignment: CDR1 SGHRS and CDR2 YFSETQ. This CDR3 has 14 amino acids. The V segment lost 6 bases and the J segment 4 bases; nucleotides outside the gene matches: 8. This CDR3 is CASKGRGLGETQYF. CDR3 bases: TGCGCCAGCAAGGGCAGGGGGCTCGGAGAGACCCAGTACTTC.

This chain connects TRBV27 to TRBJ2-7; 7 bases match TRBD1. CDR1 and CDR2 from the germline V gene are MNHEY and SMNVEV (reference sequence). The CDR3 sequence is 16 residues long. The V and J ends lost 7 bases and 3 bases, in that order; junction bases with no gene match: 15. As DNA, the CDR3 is TGTGCCAGCAAAAAAAATTGGGACAGATCGGGCTACGAGCAGTACTTC. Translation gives CASKKNWDRSGYEQYF.

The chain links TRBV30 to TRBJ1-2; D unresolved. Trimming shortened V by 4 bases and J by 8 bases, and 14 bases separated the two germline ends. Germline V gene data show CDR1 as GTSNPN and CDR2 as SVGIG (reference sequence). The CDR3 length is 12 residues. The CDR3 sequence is CAWIRGRGGYTF. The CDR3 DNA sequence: TGTGCCTGGATTCGGGGTCGGGGAGGCTACACCTTC.

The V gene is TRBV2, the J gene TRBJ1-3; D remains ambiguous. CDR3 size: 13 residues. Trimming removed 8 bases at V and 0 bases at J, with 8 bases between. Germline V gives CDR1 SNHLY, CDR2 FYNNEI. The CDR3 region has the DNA TGTGCCAGCCAACCAAGCTCTGGAAACACCATATATTTT. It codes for CASQPSSGNTIYF.

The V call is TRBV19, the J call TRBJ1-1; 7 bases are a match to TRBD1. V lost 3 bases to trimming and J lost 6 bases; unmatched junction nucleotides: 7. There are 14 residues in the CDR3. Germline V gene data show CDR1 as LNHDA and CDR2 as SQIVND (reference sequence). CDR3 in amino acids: CASSMRDSDAEAFF. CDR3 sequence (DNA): TGTGCCAGTAGTATGAGGGACAGTGACGCTGAAGCTTTCTTT. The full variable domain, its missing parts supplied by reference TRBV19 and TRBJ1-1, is DGGITQSPKYLFRKEGQNVTLSCEQNLNHDAMYWYRQDPGQGLRLIYYSQIVNDFQKGDIAEGYSVSREKKESFPLTVTSAQKNPTAFYLCASSMRDSDAEAFFGQGTRLTVV.